This T cell receptor beta chain was identified in a study of technical replicates of blood from a handful of donors (dated by TCRdb to the late 2010s). Library generation was performed with the immunoSEQ multiplex PCR assay. The immuneACCESS repertoire file appears here via TCRdb, limited to in-frame rearrangements. These files lack a portion of the clones; in checked studies, under half of the deficit traces to unresolved V genes, and the cause of the others is not known. This sample gives some 87,000 clones in total; 92% of them show up just once. About 0.38% of the sample rests with the top ten. Note on this clone: What antigen it recognizes has not been identified. Per-nucleotide qualities are absent, and no much larger clonotype sits a single base away.

Reading from cysteine to phenylalanine, the CDR3 counts 14 amino acids. The kept DNA is CDR3 alone, 42 bases in frame from the first base. V trim: 5 bases; J trim: 3 bases; unmatched bases: 7. Looking up the germline V gene yields CDR1 SGHVS and CDR2 FNYEAQ. Recombination joined TRBV7-6 with TRBJ2-7, with 7 bases in between that match TRBD1. Sequencing used T cells isolated from PBMCs. This receptor was identified in a human donor in good health. The bases read TGTGCCAGCAGCGCCGGACAGGCGGTCTACGAGCAGTACTTC. This translates into CASSAGQAVYEQYF. Full variable domain (CDR3 extended with the reference TRBV7-6 and TRBJ2-7 proteins): GAGVSQSPRYKVTKRGQDVALRCDPISGHVSLYWYRQALGQGPEFLTYFNYEAQQDKSGLPNDRFSAERPEGSISTLTIQRTEQRDSAMYRCASSAGQAVYEQYFGPGTRLTVT.